Ten or more counts support the clone carrying this T cell receptor beta chain. What it binds is unknown. Mismatch with germline at one junction end may stem from a read error. The CDR3 length is 13 residues. CDR1 MNHEY and CDR2 SVGEGT come from the germline V gene. Amplified regions were TCR beta CDR3 sequences from RNA transcripts. Using the HTBI primer set, a first-round RT-PCR was run on the TCR CDR3. Each CDR3 protein gets one entry after TCRdb re-called the multiplex PCR reads with MiXCR. The sample includes 530,000 or so distinct CDR3 sequences, around 22% of them seen just once. This sample is part of a study of T cells in Graves' hyperthyroidism and ophthalmopathy. Study-wide points: Most thyroid clonotypes expanded above 0.001 appeared in blood too.

The authors obtained PBMCs from roughly 9.7 ml of fresh peripheral blood. The rearrangement links TRBV6-2 or TRBV6-3 to TRBJ2-4, with TRBD2 matching over 8 bases. The sequence was obtained from a woman in her thirties with Graves' ophthalmopathy. The source material was blood. In nucleotides, the CDR3 is TGTGCCAGCAGCCGGGGACTAGAGGACATTAAGTACTTC. It specifies CASSRGLEDIKYF.